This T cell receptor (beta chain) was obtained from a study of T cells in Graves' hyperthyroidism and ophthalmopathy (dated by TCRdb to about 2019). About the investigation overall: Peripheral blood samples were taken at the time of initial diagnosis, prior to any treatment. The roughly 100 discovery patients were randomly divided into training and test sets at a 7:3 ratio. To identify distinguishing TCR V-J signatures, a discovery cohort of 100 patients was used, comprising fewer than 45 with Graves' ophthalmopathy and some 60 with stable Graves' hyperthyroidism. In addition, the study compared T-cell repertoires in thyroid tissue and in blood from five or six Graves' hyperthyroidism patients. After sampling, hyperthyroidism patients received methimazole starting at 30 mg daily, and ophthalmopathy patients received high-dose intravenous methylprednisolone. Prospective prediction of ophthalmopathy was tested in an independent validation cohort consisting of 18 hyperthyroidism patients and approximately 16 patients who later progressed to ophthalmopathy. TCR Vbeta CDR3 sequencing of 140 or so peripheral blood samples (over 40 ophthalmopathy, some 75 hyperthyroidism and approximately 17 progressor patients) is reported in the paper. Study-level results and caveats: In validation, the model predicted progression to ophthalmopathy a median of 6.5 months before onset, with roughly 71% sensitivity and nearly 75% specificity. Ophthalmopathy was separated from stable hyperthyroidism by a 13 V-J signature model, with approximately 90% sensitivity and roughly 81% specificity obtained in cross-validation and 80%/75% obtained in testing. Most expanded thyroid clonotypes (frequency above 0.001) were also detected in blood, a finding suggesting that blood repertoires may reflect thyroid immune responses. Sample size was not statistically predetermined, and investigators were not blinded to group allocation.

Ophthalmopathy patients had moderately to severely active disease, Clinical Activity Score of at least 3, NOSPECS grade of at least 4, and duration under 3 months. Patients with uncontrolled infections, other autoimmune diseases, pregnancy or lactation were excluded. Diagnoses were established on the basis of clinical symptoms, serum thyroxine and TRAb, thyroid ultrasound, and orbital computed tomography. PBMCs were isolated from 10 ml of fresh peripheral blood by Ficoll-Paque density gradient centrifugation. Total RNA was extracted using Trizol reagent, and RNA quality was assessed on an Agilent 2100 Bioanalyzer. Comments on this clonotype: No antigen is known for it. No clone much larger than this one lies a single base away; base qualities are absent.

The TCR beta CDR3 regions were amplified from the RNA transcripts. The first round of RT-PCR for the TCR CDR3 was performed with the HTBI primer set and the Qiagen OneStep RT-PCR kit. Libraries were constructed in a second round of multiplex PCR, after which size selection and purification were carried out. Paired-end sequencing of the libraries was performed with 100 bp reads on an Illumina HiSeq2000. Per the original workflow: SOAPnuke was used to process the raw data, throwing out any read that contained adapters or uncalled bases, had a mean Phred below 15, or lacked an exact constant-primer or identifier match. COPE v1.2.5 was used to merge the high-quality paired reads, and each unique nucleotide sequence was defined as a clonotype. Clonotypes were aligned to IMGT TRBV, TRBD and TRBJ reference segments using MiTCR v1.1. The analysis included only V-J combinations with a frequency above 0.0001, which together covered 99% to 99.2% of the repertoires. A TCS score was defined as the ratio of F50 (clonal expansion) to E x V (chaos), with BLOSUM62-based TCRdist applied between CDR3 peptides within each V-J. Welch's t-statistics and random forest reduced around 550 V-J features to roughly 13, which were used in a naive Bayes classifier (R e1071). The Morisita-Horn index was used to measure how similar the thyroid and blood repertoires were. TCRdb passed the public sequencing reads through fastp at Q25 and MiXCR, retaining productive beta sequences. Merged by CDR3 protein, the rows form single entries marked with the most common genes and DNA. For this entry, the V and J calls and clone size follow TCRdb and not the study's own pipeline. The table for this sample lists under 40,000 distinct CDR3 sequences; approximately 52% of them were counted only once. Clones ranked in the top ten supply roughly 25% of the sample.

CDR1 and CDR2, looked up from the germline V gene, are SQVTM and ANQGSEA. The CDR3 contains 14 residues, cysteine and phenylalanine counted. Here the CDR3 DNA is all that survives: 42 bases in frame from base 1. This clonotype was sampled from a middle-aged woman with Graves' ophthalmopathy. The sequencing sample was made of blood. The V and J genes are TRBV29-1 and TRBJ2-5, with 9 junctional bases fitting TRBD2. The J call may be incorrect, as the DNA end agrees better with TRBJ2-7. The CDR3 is CSVGLTSGAYEQYF. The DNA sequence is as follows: TGCAGCGTGGGGCTGACTAGCGGCGCCTACGAGCAGTACTTC.